Each of the 27 T cell receptor beta chains below was sequenced from the same sample in a study of blood T cell repertoires in COVID-19. Repertoires were generated with immunoSEQ multiplex PCR, while TCRdb's copy carries only in-frame clones and drops some. The table has 70,000 to 95,000 clones, just under 85% seen once. The sequenced material came from peripheral blood. Source of these receptors: a woman aged 70-85 years with active or convalescent COVID-19.

The rearrangement uses TRBV18 and TRBJ1-2; D call uncertain. Germline V CDR1 and CDR2: KGHSH, LQKENI. V was clipped by 4 bases and J by 3 bases, with 6 bases between them. The CDR3 length is 12 residues. In DNA, the CDR3 is TGTGCCAGCTCACGGGGAGACTATGGCTACACCTTC. It translates to CASSRGDYGYTF.

This rearrangement joins TRBV10-3 to TRBJ1-2; TRBD1 might be the D (6 bases). Germline lookup yields CDR1 ENHRY and CDR2 SYGVKD. This CDR3 region has 16 residues. Deletions cut 6 bases from V and 0 bases from J, with 17 bases between. The CDR3 DNA reads TGTGCCATCAGCCCCCCCCCGGGACAAACTAACTATGGCTACACCTTC. As protein: CAISPPPGQTNYGYTF.

The rearrangement links TRBV3-1 (or the pseudogene TRBV3-2) to TRBJ2-5; 13 nucleotides match TRBD2. CDR3 length: 17 residues. V shed 1 base, J shed 1 base, and the junction held 3 bases outside the gene matches. CDR1 and CDR2 (germline): LGHDT, YNNKEL (reference sequence). This CDR3 reads CASSQGLAGGTQETQYF. The DNA for the CDR3 is TGTGCCAGCAGCCAAGGACTAGCGGGGGGTACCCAAGAGACCCAGTACTTC.

The V gene is TRBV29-1, the J gene TRBJ1-1; a possible D gene is TRBD1 (5 bases). This CDR3 region has 12 residues. Germline-derived CDR1 and CDR2 are SQVTM and ANQGSEA. Deletions cut 4 bases from V and 5 bases from J, with 11 bases between. The CDR3 reads CSVAVGGTEAFF. In DNA form, the CDR3 reads TGCAGCGTTGCCGTGGGGGGAACTGAAGCTTTCTTT.

V is TRBV7-2 and J is TRBJ2-1; 7 bases line up with TRBD2. There are 15 residues in the CDR3. The germline V gene has CDR1 SGHTA and CDR2 FQGNSA. After removal of 1 base from V and 2 bases from J, the junction contained 2 bases not matched to a gene. CDR3 coding DNA: TGTGCCAGCAGCTTAGTGGCGGGAGCCTACAATGAGCAGTTCTTC. It is translated as CASSLVAGAYNEQFF.

This rearrangement joins TRBV18 to TRBJ1-1; tentatively, D is TRBD1 (6 bases). The CDR3 extends over 15 amino acids. Trimming removed 5 bases at V and 1 base at J, with 14 bases between. The germline V gene encodes CDR1 KGHSH and CDR2 LQKENI. The CDR3 coding sequence is TGTGCCAGCTCATTAGGCGGGGGGCGGAACACTGAAGCTTTCTTT. Protein product: CASSLGGGRNTEAFF.

This clone was seen more than once but under ten times. The chain is built from TRBV27 and TRBJ1-1, with 9 bases aligning to TRBD1. Germline lookup yields CDR1 MNHEY and CDR2 SMNVEV (reference sequence). The ends lost 6 bases at V and 5 bases at J; junction bases unmatched: 10. CDR3 size: 15 residues. The CDR3 loop reads CASRKQGARSTEAFF. The CDR3 nucleotides are TGTGCCAGCAGGAAACAGGGGGCGCGATCAACTGAAGCTTTCTTT.

This chain uses TRBV10-1 with TRBJ2-2, with D perhaps matching TRBD1 (6 bases). CDR3 size: 13 residues. With 4 bases removed from V and 5 bases from J, the gap between germline ends came to 8 bases. Germline V gene data show CDR1 as WNHNN and CDR2 as SYGVQD (reference sequence). In DNA form, the CDR3 reads TGCGCCAGCAGTGGACAGGTTACCGGGGAGCTGTTTTTT. Translated: CASSGQVTGELFF.

The chain couples TRBV27 to TRBJ2-7; 9 nucleotides line up with TRBD1. The CDR3 runs to 13 residues. Germline-derived CDR1 and CDR2 are MNHEY and SMNVEV (reference sequence). After removal of 6 bases from V and 5 bases from J, the junction contained 5 bases not matched to a gene. The CDR3 DNA is TGTGCCAGCAGGGGGACAGGGCGGAACGAGCAGTACTTC. Residues: CASRGTGRNEQYF.

This chain links TRBV24-1 with TRBJ2-5, with 8 bases identical to TRBD1. The CDR3 has 15 amino acids. The V gene end was trimmed by 3 bases and the J gene end by 1 base; junction bases not matched to a gene: 3. Per germline, CDR1 KGHDR and CDR2 SFDVKD. Here the CDR3 reads CATSDQTGVQETQYF. CDR3 DNA sequence: TGTGCCACCAGTGATCAGACAGGGGTCCAAGAGACCCAGTACTTC.

This rearrangement joins TRBV11-3 to TRBJ1-2; 9 nucleotides match TRBD1. The CDR3 is 14 residues long. The J segment lost 8 bases and the V segment lost 7 bases, leaving 11 bases of the junction unmatched. Germline CDR1 and CDR2: SGHNT and YENEEA. CDR3 DNA: TGTGCCAGCATTATTGGACAGGGGAGTAGGGGCTACACCTTC. Residues: CASIIGQGSRGYTF. The full variable domain, completed using reference TRBV11-3 and TRBJ1-2, is EAGVVQSPRYKIIEKKQPVAFWCNPISGHNTLYWYLQNLGQGPELLIRYENEEAVDDSQLPKDRFSAERLKGVDSTLKIQPAELGDSAVYLCASIIGQGSRGYTFGSGTRLTVV.

V and J are TRBV6-5 and TRBJ2-7, with 7 nucleotides matching TRBD1. From germline, CDR1 is MNHEY and CDR2 SVGAGI. V lost 7 bases, J lost 2 bases, and 8 bases stayed unmatched. The length of the CDR3 is 14 residues. The CDR3 coding sequence is TGTGCCAGCACCTATGGGGACAGTGCCTACGAGCAGTACTTC. Protein product: CASTYGDSAYEQYF.

This chain connects TRBV11-2 to TRBJ1-1; D may be TRBD1 (6 bases). V was trimmed by 2 bases and J by 5 bases, leaving 18 bases between them. The CDR3 runs to 16 residues. CDR1 SGHAT and CDR2 FQNNGV come from the germline V gene. The CDR3 bases are TGTGCCAGCAGCTTATTGTTACAGGGTACGAGGACTGAAGCTTTCTTT. Amino acid sequence: CASSLLLQGTRTEAFF.

The chain carries TRBV6-2 or TRBV6-3 and TRBJ1-1; 7 bases map to TRBD1. CDR1 is MNHEY, CDR2 SVGEGT, per germline. V shed 5 bases, J shed 3 bases, and the junction held 0 bases outside the gene matches. The CDR3 contains 12 residues. The CDR3 here is CASSQGDTEAFF. CDR3 bases: TGTGCCAGCAGTCAGGGGGACACTGAAGCTTTCTTT.

J is TRBJ2-7 and V is TRBV11-2; 7 bases are a match to TRBD1. Trimming at V came to 5 bases and at J to 3 bases, leaving 7 bases not matched to a gene. Germline V gene data show CDR1 as SGHAT and CDR2 as FQNNGV. This CDR3 has 14 residues. DNA for the CDR3: TGTGCCAGCAGCCCACGAGGGGGCGTCTACGAGCAGTACTTC. This codes for CASSPRGGVYEQYF.

The chain uses TRBV4-2 and TRBJ1-6; 8 positions match TRBD1. Germline V gives CDR1 LGHNA, CDR2 YNFKEQ. The CDR3 extends over 16 amino acids. V shed 0 bases, J shed 14 bases, and the junction held 12 bases outside the gene matches. DNA for the CDR3: TGTGCCAGCAGCCAAGAGGCGGGGCAGGGGGCCCAGACCCTCCACTTT. Its protein is CASSQEAGQGAQTLHF.

V usage is TRBV29-1 and J usage is TRBJ1-1; no reliable D call. This CDR3 comprises 8 residues. Trimming cost V 4 bases and J 11 bases, with 5 bases left between them. Germline CDR1 reads SQVTM; CDR2 reads ANQGSEA. CDR3 nucleotide sequence: TGCAGCGTTGGCGGGGCTTTCTTT. It encodes CSVGGAFF.

The chain is built from TRBV18 and TRBJ2-5; D is uncertain. The germline V gene encodes CDR1 KGHSH and CDR2 LQKENI. Between the trimmed V and J ends, which lost 3 bases and 3 bases, there was a span of 8 bases. This CDR3 region has 13 residues. The CDR3 bases are TGTGCCAGCTCACCCCGACAAGAAGAGACCCAGTACTTC. It is translated as CASSPRQEETQYF.

The chain couples TRBV2 to TRBJ2-3; 7 positions agree with TRBD2. The V gene's germline CDR1 is SNHLY and CDR2 FYNNEI. Trimming removed 6 bases from V and 4 bases from J; junction bases left unmatched: 7. The CDR3 runs 14 residues. This CDR3 is CASRRLAIADTQYF. The CDR3 bases are TGTGCCAGCAGACGACTAGCTATCGCAGATACGCAGTATTTT.

The gene calls are TRBV5-1 and TRBJ2-2; TRBD1 might be the D (5 bases). Per the germline V gene, CDR1 is SGHRS and CDR2 is YFSETQ. The CDR3 is made up of 16 amino acids. Trimming left V 0 bases short and J 1 base short, with 10 bases between. CDR3: CASSLEGSLNTGELFF. The CDR3 coding sequence is TGCGCCAGCAGCTTGGAGGGGTCCCTGAACACCGGGGAGCTGTTTTTT.

V and J are TRBV3-1 (or the pseudogene TRBV3-2) and TRBJ2-7; a possible D gene is TRBD1 (6 bases). Germline CDR1 is LGHDT and CDR2 is YNNKEL (reference sequence). The CDR3 is 15 residues long. V lost 1 base and J lost 4, with 14 bases in between. The CDR3 bases are TGTGCCAGCAGCCAAGTCGGGACAAAAAGTTACGAGCAGTACTTC. It translates to CASSQVGTKSYEQYF.

The chain has TRBV6-6 and TRBJ1-6, with D possibly being TRBD1 (5 bases). The CDR3 runs to 18 residues. Trimming removed 5 bases at V and 0 bases at J, with 17 bases between. Germline CDR1 and CDR2: MNHNY and SVGAGI (reference sequence). DNA of the CDR3: TGTGCCAGCAGTCCCACCCAGGGTTCGAGCTCCTATAATTCACCCCTCCACTTT. Translated, it gives CASSPTQGSSSYNSPLHF.

The chain recombines TRBV7-9 with TRBJ2-3; D unresolved. The CDR3 is made up of 13 amino acids. CDR1 SEHNR and CDR2 FQNEAQ come from the germline V gene (reference sequence). Between the trimmed V and J ends, which lost 5 bases and 5 bases, there was a span of 11 bases. The CDR3 loop is CASSPARKDTQYF. The CDR3, as DNA: TGTGCCAGCAGCCCTGCGCGAAAAGATACGCAGTATTTT.

There are a few counts of this clone. V usage is TRBV7-2 and J usage is TRBJ2-7, with a possible D match to TRBD2 (6 bases). The CDR3 consists of 14 residues. V lost 5 bases and J lost 7, with 18 bases in between. The germline V gene encodes CDR1 SGHTA and CDR2 FQGNSA. Written as DNA, the CDR3 is TGTGCCAGCAGCGGCACCCGGGGGTTGGGGGAGCAGTACTTC. Translating it yields CASSGTRGLGEQYF.

V and J are TRBV7-6 and TRBJ1-3; D uncertain. Germline loops: CDR1 SGHVS, CDR2 FNYEAQ. V dropped 5 bases and J dropped 2 bases, with 10 bases sitting between them. This CDR3 region has 14 residues. The DNA for the CDR3 is TGTGCCAGCAGCCCCGTTGGGCCTGGAAACACCATATATTTT. It yields the protein CASSPVGPGNTIYF.

The V and J genes are TRBV18 and TRBJ1-2; D gene ambiguous. V was cut by 2 bases and J by 6 bases, with 13 bases left in between. The CDR3 contains 14 residues. CDR1 is KGHSH, CDR2 LQKENI, per germline. This CDR3 reads CASSPSGGSDGYTF. In DNA, the CDR3 is TGTGCCAGCTCACCATCGGGAGGATCAGATGGCTACACCTTC.

This clone was detected only a few times. The chain employs TRBV5-1 and TRBJ1-1; possibly TRBD1 for D (6 bases). The germline gives CDR1 SGHRS, CDR2 YFSETQ. The CDR3 length is 13 residues. V lost 3 bases and J 2 bases, leaving 8 bases between the germline ends. The CDR3 sequence: CASSWTANTEAFF. In nucleotides, the CDR3 is TGCGCCAGCAGCTGGACAGCAAACACTGAAGCTTTCTTT.